This T cell receptor (beta chain) comes out of a study of cytomegalovirus exposure and HLA in healthy donors. Study context: A preliminary data release comprised 70 million to 95 million unique TCRs obtained from HLA-typed donors.

Whole-study findings and limits: There was a cluster of highly shared sequence variants that was likely a sequencing artifact. In most subjects, TCR beta sequences reportedly gave accurate predictions of HLA-A and HLA-B alleles.

The PCR used 60 Vbeta and 13 Jbeta primers. Sequencing was performed with immunoSEQ multiplex PCR; in TCRdb, only in-frame clones are kept and a portion is missing. The sample shows 140,000 or so clones, around three quarters of them seen only once. In this sample, this clone turned up a few times. Its antigen is still unknown. The germline gene is not matched at one end of the junction; a read error may be the cause. Germline V gene data show CDR1 as MGHRA and CDR2 as YSYEKL. The CDR3 runs 16 residues. This clonotype originated in a woman between 18 and 29 years old in good health and CMV-seropositive. The sequenced sample consisted of PBMCs. The rearrangement joins TRBV4-1 to TRBJ1-4; 8 bases map to TRBD1. For the CDR3, the DNA is TGCGCCAGCAGCCGACCTCCGGGACAGGCCGATGACAAACTGTTTTTT. Amino acids: CASSRPPGQADDKLFF.